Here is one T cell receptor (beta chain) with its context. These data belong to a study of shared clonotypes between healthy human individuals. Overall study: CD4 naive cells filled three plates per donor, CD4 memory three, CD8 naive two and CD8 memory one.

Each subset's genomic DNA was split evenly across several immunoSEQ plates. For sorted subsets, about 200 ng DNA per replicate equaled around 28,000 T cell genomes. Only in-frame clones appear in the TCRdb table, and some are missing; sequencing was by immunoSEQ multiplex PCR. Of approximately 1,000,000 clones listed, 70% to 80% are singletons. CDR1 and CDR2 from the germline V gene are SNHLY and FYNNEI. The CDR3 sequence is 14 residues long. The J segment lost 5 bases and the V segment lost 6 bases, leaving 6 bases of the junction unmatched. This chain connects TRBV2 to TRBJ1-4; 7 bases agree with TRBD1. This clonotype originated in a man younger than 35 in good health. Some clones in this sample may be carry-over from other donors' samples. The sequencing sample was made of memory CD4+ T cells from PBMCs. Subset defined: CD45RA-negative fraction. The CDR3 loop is CASRETGFNEKLFF. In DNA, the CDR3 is TGTGCCAGCAGGGAGACAGGGTTCAATGAAAAACTGTTTTTT. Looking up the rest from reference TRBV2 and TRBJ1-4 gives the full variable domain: EPEVTQTPSHQVTQMGQEVILRCVPISNHLYFYWYRQILGQKVEFLVSFYNNEISEKSEIFDDQFSVERPDGSNFTLKIRSTKLEDSAMYFCASRETGFNEKLFFGSGTQLSVL.